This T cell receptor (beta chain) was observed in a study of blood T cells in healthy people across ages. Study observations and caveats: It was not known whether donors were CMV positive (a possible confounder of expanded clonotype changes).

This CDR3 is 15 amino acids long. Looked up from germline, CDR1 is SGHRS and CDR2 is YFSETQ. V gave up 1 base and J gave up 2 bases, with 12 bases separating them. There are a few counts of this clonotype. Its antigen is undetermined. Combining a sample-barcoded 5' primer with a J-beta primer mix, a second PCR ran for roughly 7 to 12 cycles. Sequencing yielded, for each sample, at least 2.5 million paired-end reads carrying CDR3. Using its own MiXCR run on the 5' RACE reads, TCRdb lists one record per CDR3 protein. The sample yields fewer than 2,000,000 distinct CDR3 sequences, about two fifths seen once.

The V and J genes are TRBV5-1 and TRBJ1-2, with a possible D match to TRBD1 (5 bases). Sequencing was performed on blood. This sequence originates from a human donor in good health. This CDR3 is CASSLRFQGNYGYTF. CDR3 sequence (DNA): TGCGCCAGCAGCTTGAGGTTCCAGGGAAACTATGGCTACACCTTC.